The 27 T cell receptor beta chains below were found in one sample sequenced in a study of T-cell reconstitution after alpha-beta-depleted transplantation in children. TCRbeta library preparation incorporated unique molecular identifiers. TCRdb reanalysed the PCR reads using MiXCR and keeps one entry per CDR3 protein. The table has about a million distinct CDR3 sequences, about 29% seen once. Sequenced here: PBMCs, mostly from graft donor cells, sampled 360 days after TCRalphabeta/CD19-depleted stem cell transplant. These receptors all stem from a boy under three years old who had a stem cell transplant for SCID, so the T cells may come from the graft donor.

This clonotype turned up a few times. The chain has TRBV4-1 and TRBJ2-4; possible D gene TRBD2, 6 bases. The V gene lost 4 bases and the J gene lost 0 bases, with 19 bases spanning the gap. This CDR3 has 18 amino acids. Germline values: CDR1 MGHRA, CDR2 YSYEKL. The CDR3 is CASSLGGVRYVAKNIQYF. The CDR3 nucleotides read TGCGCCAGCAGCCTCGGCGGGGTTCGCTATGTAGCCAAAAACATTCAGTACTTC.

The rearrangement links TRBV3-1 to TRBJ2-1, with 10 bases lining up with TRBD2. This CDR3 region has 16 residues. Germline V gene lookup returns CDR1 LGHDT and CDR2 YNNKEL (reference sequence). After removal of 3 bases from V and 4 bases from J, the junction contained 6 bases not matched to a gene. Written as DNA, the CDR3 is TGTGCCAGCAGCCAGACTCTAGCGGGGGTGTACAATGAGCAGTTCTTC. Protein product: CASSQTLAGVYNEQFF.

This chain links TRBV20-1 with TRBJ2-7; D is unresolved. The germline V gene has CDR1 DFQATT and CDR2 SNEGSKA (reference sequence). Trimming stripped 1 base from V and 7 bases from J, with 8 bases between. This CDR3 is 11 amino acids long. The CDR3 DNA reads as TGCAGTGCTAGAGGGGAAGGGGAGCAGTACTTC. Translation: CSARGEGEQYF.

A few counts support this clonotype. This chain joins TRBV28 and TRBJ2-7; D is possibly TRBD1 or TRBD2 (7 bases each). This CDR3 is built from 15 residues. The germline V and J ends were trimmed by 3 bases and 6 bases, with 18 bases remaining between them. Germline CDR1 and CDR2: MDHEN and SYDVKM. DNA of the CDR3: TGTGCCAGCAGTTTGACGGGGGGACAGTTTGTCGAGCAGTACTTC. This encodes CASSLTGGQFVEQYF.

V is TRBV7-3 and J is TRBJ2-3; weak D call: TRBD1 (5 bases). Trimming removed 1 base at V and 1 base at J, with 9 bases between. Germline loops: CDR1 SGHTA, CDR2 FQGTGA. This CDR3 is 15 amino acids long. The CDR3 loop reads CASSLRGTRTDTQYF. DNA of the CDR3: TGTGCCAGCAGCTTAAGGGGCACCCGCACAGATACGCAGTATTTT. Looking up the rest from reference TRBV7-3 and TRBJ2-3 gives the full variable domain: GAGVSQTPSNKVTEKGKYVELRCDPISGHTALYWYRQSLGQGPEFLIYFQGTGAADDSGLPNDRFFAVRPEGSVSTLKIQRTERGDSAVYLCASSLRGTRTDTQYFGPGTRLTVL.

Many counts were recorded for this clonotype. The chain recombines TRBV7-2 with TRBJ1-1; D call uncertain. The V gene's germline CDR1 is SGHTA and CDR2 FQGNSA. The CDR3 is made up of 11 amino acids. Between the trimmed V and J ends, which lost 0 bases and 8 bases, there was a span of 4 bases. In DNA, the CDR3 is TGTGCCAGCAGCTTAGCTCGGGAAGCTTTCTTT. This gives the protein CASSLAREAFF.

This chain uses TRBV4-2 with TRBJ2-3; 8 positions match TRBD2. Germline V gene data show CDR1 as LGHNA and CDR2 as YNFKEQ. This CDR3 has 14 residues. V shed 3 bases, J shed 2 bases, and the junction held 1 base outside the gene matches. CDR3 coding DNA: TGTGCCAGCAGCCACGGGGGGGTCACAGATACGCAGTATTTT. It translates to CASSHGGVTDTQYF.

This clonotype showed up just a few times. This chain links TRBV4-2 with TRBJ1-3; D remains unclear. Deletions cut 1 base from V and 0 bases from J, with 13 bases between. The CDR3 loop spans 17 amino acids. CDR1 is LGHNA and CDR2 is YNFKEQ in the germline V gene. The CDR3 reads CASSQGWTSFSGNTIYF. CDR3 in DNA: TGTGCCAGCAGCCAAGGATGGACCAGCTTCTCTGGAAACACCATATATTTT.

This clonotype was recorded many times. The chain recombines TRBV5-8 with TRBJ2-3; 9 bases are shared with TRBD1. The germline V gene has CDR1 SGHTS and CDR2 YDEGEE. J was trimmed by 4 bases and V by 1 base; bases with no gene match: 7. The CDR3 loop spans 16 amino acids. The CDR3 sequence: CASSLTGTGLADTQYF. CDR3 sequence (DNA): TGTGCCAGCAGCTTGACCGGGACAGGGCTGGCAGATACGCAGTATTTT.

This clonotype was seen a few times. The V call is TRBV18, the J call TRBJ2-1; 11 bases map to TRBD2. The germline V gene has CDR1 KGHSH and CDR2 LQKENI. V was pared by 1 base and J by 0 bases, with 11 bases of the junction left unmatched. The length of the CDR3 is 20 residues. The CDR3 loop reads CASSPRVTSGGTSSYNEQFF. DNA for the CDR3: TGTGCCAGCTCACCACGGGTCACTAGCGGGGGAACAAGCTCCTACAATGAGCAGTTCTTC.

The chain is built from TRBV6-5 and TRBJ1-1; D remains ambiguous. The CDR3 length is 15 residues. Trimming removed 3 bases from V and 6 bases from J, with 17 bases in between. Germline-derived CDR1 and CDR2 are MNHEY and SVGAGI. DNA of the CDR3: TGTGCCAGCAGTTATCATCGGGGTAGGATAGCTGAAGCTTTCTTT. It yields the protein CASSYHRGRIAEAFF.

The V call is TRBV9, the J call TRBJ1-4, with D maybe TRBD1 (6 bases). Germline loops: CDR1 SGDLS, CDR2 YYNGEE. Trimming shortened V by 0 bases and J by 0 bases, and 9 bases separated the two germline ends. The CDR3 is made up of 16 amino acids. DNA of the CDR3: TGTGCCAGCAGCGTAGCCGAGGGGGCAACTAATGAAAAACTGTTTTTT. Translating gives CASSVAEGATNEKLFF.

This clonotype appeared a few times. The chain combines TRBV6-5 with TRBJ1-4; D is undetermined. In germline, CDR1 is MNHEY, CDR2 SVGAGI. The V end was cut by 0 bases, the J end by 7 bases, with 9 bases between. The CDR3 runs 14 residues. As DNA, the CDR3 is TGTGCCAGCAGTTACTCACGAAGTCGTGAAAAACTGTTTTTT. It translates to CASSYSRSREKLFF.

The chain links TRBV30 to TRBJ2-2; 7 positions match TRBD2. V was clipped by 3 bases and J by 3 bases; unmatched bases: 7. This CDR3 region has 15 residues. CDR1 and CDR2 (germline): GTSNPN, SVGIG (reference sequence). In nucleotides, the CDR3 is TGTGCCTGGAGCCATGGGAGGGGATACACCGGGGAGCTGTTTTTT. Amino acid sequence: CAWSHGRGYTGELFF.

The chain links TRBV5-1 to TRBJ2-3, with 7 bases that match TRBD2. The CDR3 covers 17 residues. Per the germline V gene, CDR1 is SGHRS and CDR2 is YFSETQ. Unmatched junction bases numbered 10, after V lost 3 bases and J lost 0 bases. In DNA form, the CDR3 reads TGCGCCAGCAGCTGGGACTATGGGACCCGGAGCACAGATACGCAGTATTTT. This codes for CASSWDYGTRSTDTQYF. Full variable domain (outside the CDR3, taken from reference TRBV5-1 and TRBJ2-3): KAGVTQTPRYLIKTRGQQVTLSCSPISGHRSVSWYQQTPGQGLQFLFEYFSETQRNKGNFPGRFSGRQFSNSRSEMNVSTLELGDSALYLCASSWDYGTRSTDTQYFGPGTRLTVL.

V gene TRBV20-1 combines with J gene TRBJ2-1; the match to TRBD2 covers 8 bases. Trimming cost V 6 bases and J 2 bases; bases outside gene matches: 12. Germline V gene lookup returns CDR1 DFQATT and CDR2 SNEGSKA (reference sequence). The length of the CDR3 is 16 residues. The CDR3 nucleotides are TGCAGTGCCACCATCCTCGGGGGGGCCCCCTACAATGAGCAGTTCTTC. Its protein is CSATILGGAPYNEQFF.

The V and J genes are TRBV7-2 and TRBJ2-7; D not certain. The V gene's germline CDR1 is SGHTA and CDR2 FQGNSA. V was cut by 2 bases and J by 2 bases, with 10 bases left in between. The CDR3 runs 14 residues. Here the CDR3 reads CASSLRQPPYEQYF. The CDR3, as DNA: TGTGCCAGCAGCTTACGTCAGCCCCCCTACGAGCAGTACTTC. Using reference TRBV7-2 and TRBJ2-7 for the parts outside the CDR3, the full variable domain is GAGVSQSPSNKVTEKGKDVELRCDPISGHTALYWYRQSLGQGLEFLIYFQGNSAPDKSGLPSDRFSAERTGGSVSTLTIQRTQQEDSAVYLCASSLRQPPYEQYFGPGTRLTVT.

The rearrangement uses TRBV7-9 and TRBJ1-1, with a possible D match to TRBD1 (6 bases). The V gene lost 3 bases and the J gene lost 1 base, with 15 bases spanning the gap. Germline V gene sequence: CDR1 SEHNR, CDR2 FQNEAQ (reference sequence). CDR3 length: 16 residues. As DNA, the CDR3 is TGTGCCAGCAGCTTTTTCTCGGGGGGCGAGAACACTGAAGCTTTCTTT. Translation: CASSFFSGGENTEAFF.

This clonotype showed up many times. The J gene is TRBJ2-4, the V gene TRBV7-2, with D perhaps assigned TRBD1 or TRBD2 (6 bases each). Germline V CDR1 and CDR2: SGHTA, FQGNSA. Trimming cost V 1 base and J 0 bases, with 10 bases left between them. CDR3 length: 16 residues. CDR3 sequence reads: CASSLEGGLAKNIQYF. In DNA, the CDR3 is TGTGCCAGCAGCTTAGAGGGGGGATTAGCCAAAAACATTCAGTACTTC.

The chain recombines TRBV5-1 with TRBJ2-5; 10 positions match TRBD1. The V gene's germline CDR1 is SGHRS and CDR2 YFSETQ. The CDR3 spans 15 residues. With V trimmed by 3 bases and J by 9 bases, 11 bases remained unmatched. CDR3 protein: CASSSDRGPKGAQYF. In DNA form, the CDR3 reads TGCGCCAGCAGCTCTGACAGGGGGCCAAAAGGGGCCCAGTACTTC.

The gene calls are TRBV11-1 and TRBJ1-1, with 7 bases aligning to TRBD1. Germline CDR1 is SGHAT and CDR2 is FQDESV (reference sequence). Unmatched junction bases numbered 9, after V lost 4 bases and J lost 7 bases. This CDR3 comprises 14 residues. The DNA for the CDR3 is TGTGCCAGCAGCTGGTACCGGGACAGAGATGAAGCTTTCTTT. Translating gives CASSWYRDRDEAFF. The variable domain in full, completed from reference TRBV11-1 and TRBJ1-1, reads EAEVAQSPRYKITEKSQAVAFWCDPISGHATLYWYRQILGQGPELLVQFQDESVVDDSQLPKDRFSAERLKGVDSTLKIQPAELGDSAMYLCASSWYRDRDEAFFGQGTRLTVV.

This clonotype appeared a few times. This chain uses TRBV11-3 with TRBJ2-4; 14 bases line up with TRBD2. The CDR3 runs to 13 residues. The junction had 2 bases not matched to a gene; V was cut back by 4 bases and J by 12 bases. Per germline, CDR1 SGHNT and CDR2 YENEEA. The CDR3 sequence: CASSSGLAGGQYF. The DNA for the CDR3 is TGTGCCAGCAGCTCCGGACTAGCGGGGGGTCAGTACTTC.

The chain couples TRBV7-9 to TRBJ2-3; D is perhaps TRBD2 (6 bases). Germline V lookup: CDR1 SEHNR, CDR2 FQNEAQ (reference sequence). The CDR3 has 16 amino acids. The V gene lost 5 bases and the J gene lost 0 bases, with 15 bases spanning the gap. The CDR3 region has the DNA TGTGCCAGCAGCCCCGAACGGGGGTCTAGCACAGATACGCAGTATTTT. Protein product: CASSPERGSSTDTQYF.

The chain recombines TRBV2 with TRBJ2-1; D perhaps matches TRBD2 (5 bases). The CDR3 length is 15 residues. Trimming left V 1 base short and J 9 bases short, with 16 bases between. Germline V gene lookup returns CDR1 SNHLY and CDR2 FYNNEI. The CDR3 reads CASSEEIGVRLEQFF. The CDR3 DNA reads TGTGCCAGCAGTGAAGAGATCGGGGTAAGGCTTGAGCAGTTCTTC. Variable domain in full (rest from reference TRBV2 and TRBJ2-1): EPEVTQTPSHQVTQMGQEVILRCVPISNHLYFYWYRQILGQKVEFLVSFYNNEISEKSEIFDDQFSVERPDGSNFTLKIRSTKLEDSAMYFCASSEEIGVRLEQFFGPGTRLTVL.

This clonotype was detected a few times. CDR3 DNA sequence: TGTGCCAGCAGTTTAAGTGCTCAGCCCCAGCATTTT. Its protein product is CASSLSAQPQHF. The chain has TRBV12-3 or TRBV12-4 and TRBJ1-5; the D is unclear. Trimming shortened V by 2 bases and J by 6 bases, and 5 bases separated the two germline ends. This CDR3 has 12 amino acids.

The J gene is TRBJ2-7, the V gene TRBV5-1; D is undetermined. V dropped 0 bases and J dropped 2 bases, with 9 bases sitting between them. This CDR3 has 14 amino acids. In germline, CDR1 is SGHRS, CDR2 YFSETQ. The CDR3 DNA sequence: TGCGCCAGCAGCTTGGATGCGCGAGCCTACGAGCAGTACTTC. It codes for CASSLDARAYEQYF. Variable domain in full (rest from reference TRBV5-1 and TRBJ2-7): KAGVTQTPRYLIKTRGQQVTLSCSPISGHRSVSWYQQTPGQGLQFLFEYFSETQRNKGNFPGRFSGRQFSNSRSEMNVSTLELGDSALYLCASSLDARAYEQYFGPGTRLTVT.

The rearrangement links TRBV5-6 to TRBJ2-2; 7 nucleotides align to TRBD1. In germline, CDR1 is SGHDT, CDR2 YYEEEE. V lost 2 bases to trimming and J lost 6 bases; unmatched junction nucleotides: 4. The CDR3 covers 14 residues. CDR3 bases: TGTGCCAGCAGCTTCGACAGGGTGGCCGGGGAGCTGTTTTTT. It is translated as CASSFDRVAGELFF.